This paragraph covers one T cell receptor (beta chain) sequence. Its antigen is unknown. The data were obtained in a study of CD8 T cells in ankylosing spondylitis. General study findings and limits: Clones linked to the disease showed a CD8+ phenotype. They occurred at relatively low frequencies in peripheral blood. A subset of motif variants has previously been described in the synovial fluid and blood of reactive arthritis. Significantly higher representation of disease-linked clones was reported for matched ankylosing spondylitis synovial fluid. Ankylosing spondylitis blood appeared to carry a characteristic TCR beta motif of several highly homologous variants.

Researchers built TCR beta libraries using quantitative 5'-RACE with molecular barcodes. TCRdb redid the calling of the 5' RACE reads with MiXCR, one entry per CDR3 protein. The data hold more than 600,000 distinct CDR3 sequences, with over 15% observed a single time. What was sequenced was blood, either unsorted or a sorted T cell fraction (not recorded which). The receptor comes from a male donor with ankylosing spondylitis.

The DNA of the CDR3 is TGTGCCAGCAGCCCTCTGCGGACCACCTACGAGCAGTACTTC. Protein: CASSPLRTTYEQYF. This chain links TRBV6-2 or TRBV6-3 with TRBJ2-7, with no clear D. The germline V and J ends were trimmed by 6 bases and 2 bases, with 14 bases remaining between them. This CDR3 has 14 amino acids. Germline lookup yields CDR1 MNHEY and CDR2 SVGEGT.